The T cell receptor (beta chain) described here comes from a study of T cells in Graves' hyperthyroidism and ophthalmopathy. Study-level points and caveats: Through a model of 13 V-J features, ophthalmopathy was separated from stable hyperthyroidism. Most clonotypes that expanded in the thyroid above 0.001 also showed up in blood.

The CDR3 totals 15 residues. Losses at the gene ends were 1 base for V and 1 base for J; bases not matched to a gene: 1. CDR1 and CDR2 from the germline V gene are MNHNS and SASEGT. RNA transcripts served as the template for amplifying TCR beta CDR3 regions. The HTBI primer set drove a first-round RT-PCR of the TCR CDR3. TCRdb re-called the multiplex PCR reads with MiXCR, one entry per CDR3 protein. The table lists 550,000 to 600,000 distinct CDR3 sequences, 12% to 15% of them singletons. At least ten counts were recorded for this clonotype. The antigen is unknown. This receptor was identified in a woman between 18 and 29 years old with Graves' ophthalmopathy. The sequenced material came from blood. The chain recombines TRBV6-1 with TRBJ2-1, with TRBD2 identical over 7 bases. The DNA for the CDR3 is TGTGCCAGCAGTGAAGGGACTAGATCCTACAATGAGCAGTTCTTC. It codes for CASSEGTRSYNEQFF.